These T cell receptor beta chains were read from a single sample in a study of blood T cell repertoires in COVID-19. Profiling relied on immunoSEQ multiplex PCR, and the TCRdb table lists in-frame clones only, not all of them. The table lists 160,000 or so clones, around nine tenths of them singletons. Input material: peripheral blood. Receptors were obtained from an older woman with COVID-19, enrolled during active disease. CDR3s include the opening cysteine and the closing phenylalanine or tryptophan. D genes are given only for firm matches. The size entry is marked missing in some rows and otherwise reads once, few, many or a size class.

V	J	D	size	CDR3	DNA
TRBV5-4	TRBJ1-2	.	.	CASSPGGAGYGYTF	TGTGCCAGCAGCCCGGGGGGGGCAGGCTATGGCTACACCTTC
TRBV4-1	TRBJ2-1	TRBD2	.	CASSQVTSGGLTGQFF	TGCGCCAGCAGCCAAGTAACTAGCGGGGGGCTAACCGGGCAGTTCTTC
TRBV6-1	TRBJ1-2	TRBD1	.	CASSAGNLGQAYGYTF	TGTGCCAGCAGTGCTGGTAACTTGGGACAGGCCTATGGCTACACCTTC
TRBV7-9	TRBJ2-2	.	.	CASSLTVSAGELFF	TGTGCCAGCAGCTTGACAGTCAGTGCCGGGGAGCTGTTTTTT
TRBV7-6	TRBJ1-6	TRBD1	.	CASSPRPGTGVTLGNSPLHF	TGTGCCAGCAGCCCGAGACCCGGGACAGGGGTAACCCTCGGTAATTCACCCCTCCACTTT
TRBV28	TRBJ2-4	.	.	CASSLHGDAGGKNIQYF	TGTGCCAGCAGTTTACACGGGGACGCAGGGGGGAAAAACATTCAGTACTTC
TRBV30	TRBJ2-2	TRBD1	once	CAWSVRTGSNTGELFF	TGTGCCTGGAGTGTAAGGACAGGGTCGAACACCGGGGAGCTGTTTTTT
TRBV30	TRBJ1-1	.	.	CARKRSSNTEAFF	TGTGCCCGAAAACGGAGCAGTAACACTGAAGCTTTCTTT
TRBV19	TRBJ1-5	.	.	CASSPQGRHSNQPQHF	TGTGCCAGTAGCCCTCAGGGGCGCCATAGCAATCAGCCCCAGCATTTT
TRBV3-1/TRBV3-2	TRBJ2-3	.	.	CASSSRGGDTQYF	TGTGCCAGCAGTTCCAGGGGTGGAGATACGCAGTATTTT
TRBV6-2/TRBV6-3	TRBJ2-1	TRBD1	.	CASSYRDSSYNEQFF	TGTGCCAGCAGTTACCGGGACAGCTCCTACAATGAGCAGTTCTTC
TRBV5-1	TRBJ2-7	.	.	CASSLAGLSYEQYF	TGCGCCAGCAGCTTGGCAGGGCTGTCCTACGAGCAGTACTTC
TRBV6-5	TRBJ1-1	.	.	CASTERVYTEAFF	TGTGCCAGCACCGAACGGGTGTACACTGAAGCTTTCTTT
TRBV5-1	TRBJ1-2	.	.	CASSLYPTGFDGYTF	TGCGCCAGCAGCTTATACCCCACAGGGTTCGATGGCTACACCTTC
TRBV5-1	TRBJ1-1	.	.	CASSLRSQLTEAFF	TGCGCCAGCAGCTTGAGGAGTCAGCTCACTGAAGCTTTCTTT
TRBV5-1	TRBJ1-2	.	.	CASSLDGLYGYTF	TGCGCCAGCAGCTTGGACGGACTATATGGCTACACCTTC
TRBV12-3/TRBV12-4	TRBJ1-2	.	.	CASSSGQNGYTF	TGTGCCAGCAGTTCCGGACAGAATGGCTACACCTTC
TRBV6-1	TRBJ2-3	TRBD1	.	CASSELQGGTQYF	TGTGCCAGCAGTGAACTACAGGGGGGTACGCAGTATTTT
TRBV2	TRBJ1-2	.	.	CASSDRGYTF	TGTGCCAGCAGTGACAGGGGCTACACCTTC
TRBV28	TRBJ1-5	TRBD1	once	CASSSFRQGSNQPQHF	TGTGCCAGCAGTTCCTTTCGACAGGGCAGCAATCAGCCCCAGCATTTT
TRBV6-1	TRBJ1-5	.	.	CASSDLGGNQPQHF	TGTGCCAGCAGTGATCTCGGGGGCAATCAGCCCCAGCATTTT
TRBV29-1	TRBJ2-1	TRBD2	.	CSVVGTRDNNEQFF	TGCAGCGTTGTTGGGACTAGAGATAACAATGAGCAGTTCTTC
TRBV7-8	TRBJ1-4	.	.	CASSLWGPANEKLFF	TGTGCCAGCAGCTTATGGGGGCCGGCTAATGAAAAACTGTTTTTT
TRBV5-1	TRBJ2-5	.	few	CASSLGVQAQGETQYF	TGCGCCAGCAGCTTGGGGGTCCAGGCCCAGGGAGAGACCCAGTACTTC
TRBV5-4	TRBJ1-6	.	.	CASSLGRDDSPLHF	TGTGCCAGCAGCTTGGGCAGGGATGACTCACCCCTCCACTTT
TRBV7-2	TRBJ2-3	TRBD2	.	CASSLGWRGTGTDTQYF	TGTGCCAGCAGCTTAGGGTGGCGGGGGACTGGCACAGATACGCAGTATTTT
TRBV30	TRBJ2-1	.	.	CAWSARGGTQRSSYNEQFF	TGTGCCTGGAGCGCAAGGGGGGGCACGCAAAGAAGCTCCTACAATGAGCAGTTCTTC
TRBV7-3	TRBJ2-1	TRBD2	.	CASSSSTSGDLLSYNEQFF	TGTGCCAGCAGCTCCTCGACTAGCGGGGACCTGCTCTCCTACAATGAGCAGTTCTTC
TRBV3-1/TRBV3-2	TRBJ2-7	TRBD2	.	CASSQDRLATYEQYF	TGTGCCAGCAGCCAAGATCGACTAGCGACCTACGAGCAGTACTTC
TRBV2	TRBJ1-1	TRBD1	.	CASSEDWTGGYFKNTEAFF	TGTGCCAGCAGTGAAGATTGGACAGGCGGTTATTTTAAGAACACTGAAGCTTTCTTT
TRBV15	TRBJ1-1	.	.	CATSRDISGGSDEAFF	TGTGCCACCAGCAGAGATATCAGCGGGGGGTCGGATGAAGCTTTCTTT
TRBV5-6	TRBJ2-1	TRBD2	.	CASSPVASGGARVFNEQFF	TGTGCCAGCAGCCCAGTGGCTAGCGGGGGGGCCAGGGTGTTCAATGAGCAGTTCTTC
TRBV5-8	TRBJ1-5	TRBD1	.	CASSPGQGAYSSQPQHF	TGTGCCAGCAGCCCGGGACAGGGGGCTTATAGCAGTCAGCCCCAGCATTTT
TRBV30	TRBJ1-5	TRBD1	once	CAWRTGPSNQPQHF	TGTGCCTGGAGGACAGGGCCAAGCAATCAGCCCCAGCATTTT
TRBV2	TRBJ2-1	.	.	CASRTVPNEQFF	TGTGCCAGCAGAACAGTACCCAATGAGCAGTTCTTC
TRBV7-3	TRBJ2-1	TRBD1	once	CASSTYRGLYNEQFF	TGTGCCAGCAGCACCTACAGGGGGCTCTACAATGAGCAGTTCTTC
TRBV11-2	TRBJ2-1	.	.	CASSLDLKASEQFF	TGTGCCAGCAGCTTAGATCTAAAAGCATCTGAGCAGTTCTTC
TRBV5-1	TRBJ2-7	TRBD1	few	CASRRQGAYEQYF	TGCGCCAGCAGAAGGCAGGGGGCCTACGAGCAGTACTTC
TRBV2	TRBJ1-1	.	.	CASTSGRDTEAFF	TGTGCCAGCACCTCTGGGAGGGACACTGAAGCTTTCTTT
TRBV21-1	TRBJ2-5	.	.	CANTWRLETQYF	TGTGCCAACACATGGCGGTTGGAGACCCAGTACTTC
TRBV3-1/TRBV3-2	TRBJ1-2	TRBD1	.	CASSQSDRGRGYTF	TGTGCCAGCAGCCAATCGGACAGGGGGCGCGGCTACACCTTC
TRBV12-3/TRBV12-4	TRBJ1-1	.	.	CASSLSGDTEAFF	TGTGCCAGCAGTTTATCGGGGGACACTGAAGCTTTCTTT
TRBV2	TRBJ2-3	.	.	CASTTGLQDTQYF	TGTGCCAGCACGACGGGGTTGCAAGATACGCAGTATTTT
TRBV28	TRBJ2-7	TRBD2	.	CASRLTGLAGALLYKQYF	TGTGCCAGCAGACTCACCGGACTAGCGGGGGCCCTCCTCTACAAGCAGTACTTC
TRBV30	TRBJ1-4	TRBD1	.	CAWTTGAGGREKLFF	TGTGCCTGGACTACTGGGGCAGGGGGCAGGGAAAAACTGTTTTTT
TRBV27	TRBJ2-5	.	.	CASSLCRETQYF	TGTGCCAGCAGTTTATGTAGAGAGACCCAGTACTTC
TRBV18	TRBJ1-2	.	.	CASSPPGQLIYGYTF	TGTGCCAGCTCACCACCCGGACAGCTAATTTATGGCTACACCTTC
TRBV7-8	TRBJ2-1	TRBD2	.	CASSRGEGFHNEQFF	TGTGCCAGCAGCCGCGGGGAGGGTTTTCACAATGAGCAGTTCTTC
TRBV5-1	TRBJ1-2	TRBD1	.	CASSSGQAVVGGYTF	TGCGCCAGCAGCTCCGGACAGGCTGTGGTAGGGGGCTACACCTTC
TRBV18	TRBJ1-3	TRBD1	.	CASSPVQGQGNTIYF	TGTGCCAGCTCACCCGTACAGGGGCAAGGAAACACCATATATTTT
TRBV27	TRBJ2-3	.	.	CASSLGRIRADTQYF	TGTGCCAGCAGTTTAGGGAGGATACGGGCAGATACGCAGTATTTT
TRBV18	TRBJ2-6	.	.	CASSPREPGANVLTF	TGTGCCAGCTCACCGAGAGAACCCGGGGCCAACGTCCTGACTTTC